This TCR beta chain derives from a study of T-cell reconstitution after alpha-beta-depleted transplantation in children. This CDR3 has 18 residues. V was clipped by 0 bases and J by 9 bases, with 23 bases between them. Germline lookup yields CDR1 LGHDT and CDR2 YNNKEL (reference sequence). The TCRbeta library incorporated unique molecular identifiers. Each CDR3 protein gets one entry after TCRdb re-called the PCR reads with MiXCR. The profile shows 400,000 to 500,000 distinct CDR3 sequences, roughly 11% of them singletons. The chain employs TRBV3-1 and TRBJ2-2; D perhaps matches TRBD1 (5 bases). This receptor was obtained from a human donor who donated a stem cell graft to a child with acute myeloid leukemia. This material consisted of PBMCs from the stem cell graft donor, taken from the stem cell graft. The CDR3 region is CASSQDFQLRRASRELFF. The CDR3, as DNA: TGTGCCAGCAGCCAAGATTTTCAGTTGCGCAGGGCGAGCCGGGAGCTGTTTTTT.